The sequence of this T cell receptor beta chain was determined in a study of OX40 agonist ivuxolimab in advanced cancers. Turning to this clone: Its antigen is still unknown.

The study's findings and limits: CD4+ T cells averaged fewer expanded clones than CD8+ T cells.

Libraries were prepared by immunoSEQ multiplex PCR; TCRdb keeps only in-frame clonotypes and omits some of them. This sample has about 43,000 clones, with approximately 90% found just once. The CDR3 spans 11 residues. The V segment lost 8 bases and the J segment 5 bases; nucleotides outside the gene matches: 3. Germline CDR1 reads MNHNS; CDR2 reads SASEGT. The sample consisted of CD4+ or CD8+ T cells sorted from blood, taken in a trial of the OX40 agonist ivuxolimab. This receptor was taken from an adult with an advanced solid tumor such as melanoma, head and neck, liver or kidney cancer. The chain uses TRBV6-1 and TRBJ2-7; 7 nucleotides match TRBD2. The CDR3 sequence: CASQGLNEQYF. CDR3 in DNA: TGTGCCAGCCAGGGACTAAACGAGCAGTACTTC.